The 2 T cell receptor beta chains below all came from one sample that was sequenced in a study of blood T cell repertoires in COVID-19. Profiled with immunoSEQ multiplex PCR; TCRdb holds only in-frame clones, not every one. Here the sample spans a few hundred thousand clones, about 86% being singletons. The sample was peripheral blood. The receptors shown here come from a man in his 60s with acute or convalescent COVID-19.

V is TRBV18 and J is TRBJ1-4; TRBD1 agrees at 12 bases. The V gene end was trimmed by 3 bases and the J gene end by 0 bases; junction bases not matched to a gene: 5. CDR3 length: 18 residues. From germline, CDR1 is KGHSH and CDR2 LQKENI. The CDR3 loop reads CASSPGTGGGATNEKLFF. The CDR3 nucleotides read TGTGCCAGCTCACCTGGGACAGGGGGCGGTGCAACTAATGAAAAACTGTTTTTT.

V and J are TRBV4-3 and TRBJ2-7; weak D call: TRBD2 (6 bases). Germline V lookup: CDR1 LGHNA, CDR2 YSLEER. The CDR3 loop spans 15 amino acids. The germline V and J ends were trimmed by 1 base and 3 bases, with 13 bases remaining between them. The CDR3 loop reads CASSQGPGRLYEQYF. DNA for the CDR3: TGCGCCAGCAGCCAAGGTCCAGGGAGGCTCTACGAGCAGTACTTC.